These 6 T cell receptor beta chains share one sample of origin, sequenced in a study of blood T cell repertoires in COVID-19. The assay was immunoSEQ multiplex PCR, and TCRdb's table has in-frame clones only and misses some. The sample yields fewer than 300,000 clones, approximately 90% seen once. What was sequenced was peripheral blood. These receptors all come from a woman aged 25 to 45 with COVID-19, enrolled during active disease.

This chain links TRBV9 with TRBJ2-7, with 9 bases aligning to TRBD2. J lost 3 bases, V lost 4 bases, and 8 bases had no gene match. The CDR3 totals 15 residues. Germline V lookup: CDR1 SGDLS, CDR2 YYNGEE. The chain's CDR3 is CASSPIAGAIYEQYF. Here the CDR3 DNA reads TGTGCCAGCAGCCCAATAGCGGGAGCGATCTACGAGCAGTACTTC.

The rearrangement links TRBV6-4 to TRBJ1-1; 9 bases align to TRBD1. Trimming took 5 bases from V and 6 from J; bases not matched to a gene: 7. Germline CDR1 and CDR2: MRHNA and SNTAGT. This CDR3 is built from 14 residues. The CDR3 region has the DNA TGTGCCAGCAGTCCTAACAGGGGGCAATCTGAAGCTTTCTTT. Protein product: CASSPNRGQSEAFF.

This chain links TRBV30 with TRBJ2-5; D perhaps matches TRBD2 (7 bases). The V gene lost 5 bases and the J gene lost 1 base, with 17 bases spanning the gap. Germline assignment: CDR1 GTSNPN and CDR2 SVGIG (reference sequence). The CDR3 length is 15 residues. CDR3 region: CAWGGGAGLQETQYF. The CDR3 nucleotides read TGTGCCTGGGGTGGGGGGGCAGGACTCCAAGAGACCCAGTACTTC.

V usage is TRBV25-1 and J usage is TRBJ1-4; a possible D gene is TRBD1 (5 bases). Germline CDR1 MGHDK, CDR2 SYGVNS. V was clipped by 9 bases and J by 8 bases, with 13 bases between them. The CDR3 contains 12 residues. CDR3 sequence: CASGGVAEKLFF. CDR3 coding DNA: TGTGCCAGTGGGGGGGTAGCGGAAAAACTGTTTTTT.

This chain joins TRBV5-1 and TRBJ2-5; D is possibly TRBD1 (6 bases). The germline V gene has CDR1 SGHRS and CDR2 YFSETQ. This CDR3 is built from 17 residues. The V end was cut by 3 bases, the J end by 3 bases, with 21 bases between. CDR3 protein: CASSSTLPHNREETQYF. CDR3 coding DNA: TGCGCCAGCAGCTCTACGTTACCCCACAACAGGGAAGAGACCCAGTACTTC.

The chain uses TRBV4-1 and TRBJ1-1, with no clear D. The germline CDR1 and CDR2 sequences are MGHRA and YSYEKL. This CDR3 region has 15 residues. V dropped 4 bases and J dropped 0 bases, with 12 bases sitting between them. The CDR3 protein is CASSLREGLNTEAFF. The CDR3 nucleotides are TGCGCCAGCAGCCTTAGGGAGGGTTTGAACACTGAAGCTTTCTTT.